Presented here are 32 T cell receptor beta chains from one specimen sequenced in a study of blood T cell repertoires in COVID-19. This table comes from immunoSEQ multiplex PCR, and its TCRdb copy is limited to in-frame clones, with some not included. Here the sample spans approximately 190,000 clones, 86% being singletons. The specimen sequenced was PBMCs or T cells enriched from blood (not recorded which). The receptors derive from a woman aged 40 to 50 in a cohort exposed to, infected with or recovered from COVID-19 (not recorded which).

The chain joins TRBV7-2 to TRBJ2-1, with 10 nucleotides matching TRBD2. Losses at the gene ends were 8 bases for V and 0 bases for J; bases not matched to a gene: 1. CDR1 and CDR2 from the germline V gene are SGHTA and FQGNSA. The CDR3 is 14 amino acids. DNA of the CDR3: TGTGCCAGCTCTAGCGGGAGCTCCTACAATGAGCAGTTCTTC. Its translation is CASSSGSSYNEQFF. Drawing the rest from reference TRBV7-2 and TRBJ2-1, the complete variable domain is GAGVSQSPSNKVTEKGKDVELRCDPISGHTALYWYRQSLGQGLEFLIYFQGNSAPDKSGLPSDRFSAERTGGSVSTLTIQRTQQEDSAVYLCASSSGSSYNEQFFGPGTRLTVL.

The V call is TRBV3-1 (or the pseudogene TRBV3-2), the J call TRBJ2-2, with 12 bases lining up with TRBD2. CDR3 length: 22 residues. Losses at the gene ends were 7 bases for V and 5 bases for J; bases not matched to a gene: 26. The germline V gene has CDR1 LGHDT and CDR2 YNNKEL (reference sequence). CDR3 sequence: CASTRRLVTSGGKGAITGELFF. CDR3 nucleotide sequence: TGTGCCAGCACCCGAAGATTGGTGACTAGCGGGGGAAAGGGCGCTATAACCGGGGAGCTGTTTTTT.

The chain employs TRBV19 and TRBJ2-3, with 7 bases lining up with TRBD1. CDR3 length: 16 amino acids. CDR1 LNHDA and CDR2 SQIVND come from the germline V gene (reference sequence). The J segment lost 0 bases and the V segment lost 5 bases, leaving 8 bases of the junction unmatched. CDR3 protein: CASSPSRDSSTDTQYF. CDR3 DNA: TGTGCCAGTAGTCCTAGCCGGGACAGCAGCACAGATACGCAGTATTTT. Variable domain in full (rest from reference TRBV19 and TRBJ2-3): DGGITQSPKYLFRKEGQNVTLSCEQNLNHDAMYWYRQDPGQGLRLIYYSQIVNDFQKGDIAEGYSVSREKKESFPLTVTSAQKNPTAFYLCASSPSRDSSTDTQYFGPGTRLTVL.

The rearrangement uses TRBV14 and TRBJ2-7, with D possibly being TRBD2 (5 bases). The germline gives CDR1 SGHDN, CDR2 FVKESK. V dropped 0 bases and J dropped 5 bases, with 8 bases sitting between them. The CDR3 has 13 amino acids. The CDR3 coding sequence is TGTGCCAGCAGCCAAGATCCGGGGAACGAGCAGTACTTC. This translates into CASSQDPGNEQYF.

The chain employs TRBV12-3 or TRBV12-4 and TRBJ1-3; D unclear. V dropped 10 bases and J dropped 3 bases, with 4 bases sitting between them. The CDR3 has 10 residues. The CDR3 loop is CAIGGNTIYF. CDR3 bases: TGTGCCATCGGTGGAAACACCATATATTTT.

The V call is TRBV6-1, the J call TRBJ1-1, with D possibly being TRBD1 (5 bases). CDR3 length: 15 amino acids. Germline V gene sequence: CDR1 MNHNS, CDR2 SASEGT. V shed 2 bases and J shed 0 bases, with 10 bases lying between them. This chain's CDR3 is CASSEMTEMNTEAFF. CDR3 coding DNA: TGTGCCAGCAGTGAAATGACAGAGATGAACACTGAAGCTTTCTTT.

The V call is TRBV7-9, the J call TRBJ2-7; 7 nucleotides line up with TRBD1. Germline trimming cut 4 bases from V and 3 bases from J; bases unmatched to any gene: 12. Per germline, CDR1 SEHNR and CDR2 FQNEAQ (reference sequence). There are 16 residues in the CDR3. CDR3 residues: CASSSIDRAGVYEQYF. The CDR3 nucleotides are TGTGCCAGCAGCTCCATTGACAGGGCTGGGGTCTACGAGCAGTACTTC. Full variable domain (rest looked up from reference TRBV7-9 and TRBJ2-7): DTGVSQNPRHKITKRGQNVTFRCDPISEHNRLYWYRQTLGQGPEFLTYFQNEAQLEKSRLLSDRFSAERPKGSFSTLEIQRTEQGDSAMYLCASSSIDRAGVYEQYFGPGTRLTVT.

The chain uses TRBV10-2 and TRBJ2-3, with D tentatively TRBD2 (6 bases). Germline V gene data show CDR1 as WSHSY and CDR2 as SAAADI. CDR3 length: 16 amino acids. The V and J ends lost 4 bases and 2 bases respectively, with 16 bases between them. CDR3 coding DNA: TGCGCCAGCAGTGTAGGAGAAGGAGGGACCACAGATACGCAGTATTTT. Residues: CASSVGEGGTTDTQYF.

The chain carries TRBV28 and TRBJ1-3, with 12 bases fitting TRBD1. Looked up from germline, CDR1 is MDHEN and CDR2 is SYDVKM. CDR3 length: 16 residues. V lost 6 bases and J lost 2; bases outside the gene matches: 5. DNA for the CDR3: TGTGCCAGCAGATTAGGGGACAGGGGGCCTGGAAACACCATATATTTT. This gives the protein CASRLGDRGPGNTIYF.

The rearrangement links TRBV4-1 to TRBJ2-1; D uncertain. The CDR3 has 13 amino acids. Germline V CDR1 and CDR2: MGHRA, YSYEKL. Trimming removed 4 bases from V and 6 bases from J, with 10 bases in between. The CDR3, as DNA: TGCGCCAGCAGCCCCAGACTGGGCAATGAGCAGTTCTTC. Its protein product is CASSPRLGNEQFF.

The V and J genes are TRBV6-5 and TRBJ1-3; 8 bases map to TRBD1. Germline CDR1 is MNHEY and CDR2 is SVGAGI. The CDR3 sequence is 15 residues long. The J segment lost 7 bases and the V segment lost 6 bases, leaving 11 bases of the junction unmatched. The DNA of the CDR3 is TGTGCCAGCAGGATTGGGACAGGCCCTTGGAACACCATATATTTT. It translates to CASRIGTGPWNTIYF.

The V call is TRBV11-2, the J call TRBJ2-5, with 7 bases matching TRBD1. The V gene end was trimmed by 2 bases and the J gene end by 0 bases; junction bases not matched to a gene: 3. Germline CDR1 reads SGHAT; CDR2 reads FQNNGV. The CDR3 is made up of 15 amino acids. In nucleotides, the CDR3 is TGTGCCAGCAGCTTACAGGGACAGTACCAAGAGACCCAGTACTTC. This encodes CASSLQGQYQETQYF.

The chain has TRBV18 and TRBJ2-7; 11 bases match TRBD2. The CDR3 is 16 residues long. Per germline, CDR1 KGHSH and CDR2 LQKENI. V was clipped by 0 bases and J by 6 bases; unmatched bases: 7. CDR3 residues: CASSPPKGLAVSEQYF. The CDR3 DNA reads TGTGCCAGCTCACCACCGAAGGGACTAGCGGTTTCCGAGCAGTACTTC.

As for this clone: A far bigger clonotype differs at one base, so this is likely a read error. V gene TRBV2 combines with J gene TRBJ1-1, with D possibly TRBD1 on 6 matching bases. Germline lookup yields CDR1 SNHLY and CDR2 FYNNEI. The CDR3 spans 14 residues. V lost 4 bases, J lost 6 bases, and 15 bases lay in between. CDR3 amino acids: CASSGWGREAEAFF. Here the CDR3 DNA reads TGTGCCAGCAGTGGGTGGGGGCGGGAGGCTGAAGCTTTCTTT.

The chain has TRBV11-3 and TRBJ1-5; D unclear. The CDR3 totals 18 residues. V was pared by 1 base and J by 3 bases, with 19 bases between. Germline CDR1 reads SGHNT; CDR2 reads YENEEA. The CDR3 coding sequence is TGTGCCAGCAGCTTAGCCTCCCTAAGGCAGGCAGACAATCAGCCCCAGCATTTT. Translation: CASSLASLRQADNQPQHF.

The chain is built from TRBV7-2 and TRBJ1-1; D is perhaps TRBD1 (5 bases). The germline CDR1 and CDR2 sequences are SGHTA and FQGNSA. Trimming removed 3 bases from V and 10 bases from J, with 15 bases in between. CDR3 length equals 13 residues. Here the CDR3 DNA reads TGTGCCAGCAGCTTGAGGACCCAGGGTGGAGCTTTCTTT. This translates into CASSLRTQGGAFF.

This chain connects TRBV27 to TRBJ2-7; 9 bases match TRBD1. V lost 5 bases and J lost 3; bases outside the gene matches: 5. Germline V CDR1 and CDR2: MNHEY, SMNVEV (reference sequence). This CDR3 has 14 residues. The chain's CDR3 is CASSTGTGLYEQYF. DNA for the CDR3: TGTGCCAGCAGTACCGGGACAGGGCTCTACGAGCAGTACTTC.

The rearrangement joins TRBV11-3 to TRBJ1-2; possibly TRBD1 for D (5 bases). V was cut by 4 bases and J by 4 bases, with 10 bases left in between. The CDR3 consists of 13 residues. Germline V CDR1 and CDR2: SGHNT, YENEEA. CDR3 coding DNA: TGTGCCAGCAGCTCCCCCCAGGGCTATGGCTACACCTTC. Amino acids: CASSSPQGYGYTF.

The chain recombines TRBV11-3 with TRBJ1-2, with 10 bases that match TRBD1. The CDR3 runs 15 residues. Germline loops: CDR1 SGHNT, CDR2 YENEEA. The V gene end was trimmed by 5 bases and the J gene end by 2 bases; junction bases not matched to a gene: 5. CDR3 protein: CASSPRTGGNYGYTF. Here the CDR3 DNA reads TGTGCCAGCAGCCCCAGGACAGGGGGAAACTATGGCTACACCTTC.

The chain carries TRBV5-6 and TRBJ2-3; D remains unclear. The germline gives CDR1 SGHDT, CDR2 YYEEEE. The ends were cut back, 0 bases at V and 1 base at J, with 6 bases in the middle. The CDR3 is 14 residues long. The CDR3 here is CASSLASGTDTQYF. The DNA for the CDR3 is TGTGCCAGCAGCTTGGCGAGTGGCACAGATACGCAGTATTTT.

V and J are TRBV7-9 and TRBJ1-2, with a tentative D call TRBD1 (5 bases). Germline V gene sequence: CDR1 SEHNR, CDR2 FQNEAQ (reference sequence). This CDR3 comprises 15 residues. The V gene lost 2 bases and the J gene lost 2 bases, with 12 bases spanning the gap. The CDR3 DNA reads TGTGCCAGCAGCTTATGGCAGGGCCCCAACTATGGCTACACCTTC. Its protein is CASSLWQGPNYGYTF. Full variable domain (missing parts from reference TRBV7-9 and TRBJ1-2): DTGVSQNPRHKITKRGQNVTFRCDPISEHNRLYWYRQTLGQGPEFLTYFQNEAQLEKSRLLSDRFSAERPKGSFSTLEIQRTEQGDSAMYLCASSLWQGPNYGYTFGSGTRLTVV.

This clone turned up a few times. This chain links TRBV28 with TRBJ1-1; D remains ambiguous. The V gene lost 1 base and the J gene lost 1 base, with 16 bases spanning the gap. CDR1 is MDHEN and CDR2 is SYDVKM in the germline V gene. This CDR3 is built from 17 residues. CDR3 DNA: TGTGCCAGCAGTTTATCGCGGCAGCTAATCCGGAACACTGAAGCTTTCTTT. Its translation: CASSLSRQLIRNTEAFF.

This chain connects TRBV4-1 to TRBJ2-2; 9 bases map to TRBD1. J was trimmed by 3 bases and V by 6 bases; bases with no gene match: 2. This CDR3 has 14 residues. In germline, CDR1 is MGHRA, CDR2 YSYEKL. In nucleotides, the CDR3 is TGCGCCAGCAGAGGGGACAGGGACACCGGGGAGCTGTTTTTT. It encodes CASRGDRDTGELFF.

The CDR3 here is CASRPQAGNQPQHF. The CDR3 coding sequence is TGTGCCAGTAGACCTCAGGCAGGGAATCAGCCCCAGCATTTT. The V and J genes are TRBV19 and TRBJ1-5, with D possibly matching TRBD1 (5 bases). There are 14 residues in the CDR3. The V end was cut by 6 bases, the J end by 4 bases, with 13 bases between. Germline V CDR1 and CDR2: LNHDA, SQIVND (reference sequence).

CDR3 sequence reads: CASSFTSGGIHEQYF. CDR3 in DNA: TGTGCCAGCAGCTTTACTAGCGGGGGGATCCACGAGCAGTACTTC. The chain combines TRBV5-4 with TRBJ2-7; 12 nucleotides agree with TRBD2. The germline V gene encodes CDR1 SGHNT and CDR2 YYREEE (reference sequence). The length of the CDR3 is 15 residues. Germline trimming cut 2 bases from V and 5 bases from J; bases unmatched to any gene: 5.

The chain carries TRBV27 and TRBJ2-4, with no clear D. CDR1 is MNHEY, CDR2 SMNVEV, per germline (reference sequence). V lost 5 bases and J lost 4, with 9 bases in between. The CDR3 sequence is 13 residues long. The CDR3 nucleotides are TGTGCCAGCAGTAAGCAGGCGAAAAACATTCAGTACTTC. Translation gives CASSKQAKNIQYF.

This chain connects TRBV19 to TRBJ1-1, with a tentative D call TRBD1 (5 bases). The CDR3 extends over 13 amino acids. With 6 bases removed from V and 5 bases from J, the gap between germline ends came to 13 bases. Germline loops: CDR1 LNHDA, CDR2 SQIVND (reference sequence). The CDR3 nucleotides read TGTGCCAGTAGCTTACGGGGGATAACTGAAGCTTTCTTT. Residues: CASSLRGITEAFF.

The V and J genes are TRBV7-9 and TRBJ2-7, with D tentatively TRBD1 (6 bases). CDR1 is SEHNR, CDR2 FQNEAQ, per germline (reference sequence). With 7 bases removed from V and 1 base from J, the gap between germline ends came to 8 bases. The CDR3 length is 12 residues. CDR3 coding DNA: TGTGCCAGCACCGGACAGTCCTACGAGCAGTACTTC. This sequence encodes CASTGQSYEQYF.

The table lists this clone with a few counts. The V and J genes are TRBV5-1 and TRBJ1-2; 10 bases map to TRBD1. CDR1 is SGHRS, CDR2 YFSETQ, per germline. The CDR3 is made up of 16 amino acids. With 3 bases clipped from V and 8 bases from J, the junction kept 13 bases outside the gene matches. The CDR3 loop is CASSSSGTGAPEGYTF. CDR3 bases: TGCGCCAGCAGCTCCTCCGGGACAGGGGCCCCGGAAGGCTACACCTTC.

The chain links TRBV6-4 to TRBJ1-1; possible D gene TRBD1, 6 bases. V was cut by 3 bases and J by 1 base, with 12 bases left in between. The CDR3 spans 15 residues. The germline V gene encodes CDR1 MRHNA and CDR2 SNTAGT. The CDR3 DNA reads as TGTGCCAGCAGTGAGGGTAGAGGGGGGAACACTGAAGCTTTCTTT. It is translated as CASSEGRGGNTEAFF.

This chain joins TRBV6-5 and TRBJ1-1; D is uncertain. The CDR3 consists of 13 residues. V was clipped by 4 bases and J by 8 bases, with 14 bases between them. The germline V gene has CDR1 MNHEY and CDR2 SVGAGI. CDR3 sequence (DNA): TGTGCCAGCAGTTCGGACGGGAAGGGCGAAGCTTTCTTT. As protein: CASSSDGKGEAFF.

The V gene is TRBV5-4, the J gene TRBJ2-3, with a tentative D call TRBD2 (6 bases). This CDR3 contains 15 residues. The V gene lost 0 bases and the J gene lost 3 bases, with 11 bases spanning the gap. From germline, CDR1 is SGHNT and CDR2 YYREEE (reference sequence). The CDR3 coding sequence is TGTGCCAGCAGCTTGGTAAATAGCGGAACAGATACGCAGTATTTT. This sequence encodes CASSLVNSGTDTQYF.